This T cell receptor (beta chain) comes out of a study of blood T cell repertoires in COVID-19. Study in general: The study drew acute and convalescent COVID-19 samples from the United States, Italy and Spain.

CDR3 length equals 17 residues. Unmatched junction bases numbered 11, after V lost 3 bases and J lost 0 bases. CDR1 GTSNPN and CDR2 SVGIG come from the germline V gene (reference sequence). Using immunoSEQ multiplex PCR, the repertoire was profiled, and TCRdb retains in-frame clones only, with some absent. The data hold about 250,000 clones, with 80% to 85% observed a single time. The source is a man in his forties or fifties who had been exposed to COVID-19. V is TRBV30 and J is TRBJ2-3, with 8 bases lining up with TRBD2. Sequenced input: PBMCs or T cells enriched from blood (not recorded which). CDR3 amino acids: CAWSSPWGGRSTDTQYF. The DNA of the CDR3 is TGTGCCTGGAGCTCACCTTGGGGCGGGAGGAGCACAGATACGCAGTATTTT.